These 27 T cell receptor beta chains originate from one sample sequenced in a study of somatic mutations in cytotoxic T cells in rheumatoid arthritis. Method: immunoSEQ multiplex PCR; TCRdb's copy keeps in-frame clones and lacks some. The sample records 15,000 or so clones, just under 80% being singletons. Source material: CD8+ T cells sorted from blood. These receptors came from an adult with rheumatoid arthritis.

The V gene is TRBV7-9, the J gene TRBJ1-5; D is unresolved. This CDR3 spans 14 amino acids. Trimming took 1 base from V and 6 from J, leaving 10 bases between them. Germline-derived CDR1 and CDR2 are SEHNR and FQNEAQ (reference sequence). In DNA form, the CDR3 reads TGTGCCAGCAGCTTAGACACCCGGGGTCAGCCCCAGCATTTT. Translating gives CASSLDTRGQPQHF.

The V call is TRBV9, the J call TRBJ2-1, with D perhaps TRBD2 (7 bases). The CDR3 is made up of 17 amino acids. Germline V gives CDR1 SGDLS, CDR2 YYNGEE. The V gene lost 4 bases and the J gene lost 5 bases, with 22 bases spanning the gap. CDR3 DNA sequence: TGTGCCAGCAGCCAGGGGTTAGGTAGCGGGTTGGACAATGAGCAGTTCTTC. It yields the protein CASSQGLGSGLDNEQFF. The variable domain in full, with the rest retrieved from reference TRBV9 and TRBJ2-1, is DSGVTQTPKHLITATGQRVTLRCSPRSGDLSVYWYQQSLDQGLQFLIQYYNGEERAKGNILERFSAQQFPDLHSELNLSSLELGDSALYFCASSQGLGSGLDNEQFFGPGTRLTVL.

J is TRBJ2-1 and V is TRBV19, with 10 bases lining up with TRBD2. Looked up from germline, CDR1 is LNHDA and CDR2 is SQIVND (reference sequence). The CDR3 loop spans 15 amino acids. The junction had 5 bases not matched to a gene; V was cut back by 9 bases and J by 0 bases. The CDR3 nucleotides read TGTGCCAGCCATCCTAGCGGGAGCTCCTACAATGAGCAGTTCTTC. This encodes CASHPSGSSYNEQFF. Full variable domain (missing parts from reference TRBV19 and TRBJ2-1): DGGITQSPKYLFRKEGQNVTLSCEQNLNHDAMYWYRQDPGQGLRLIYYSQIVNDFQKGDIAEGYSVSREKKESFPLTVTSAQKNPTAFYLCASHPSGSSYNEQFFGPGTRLTVL.

The CDR3 coding sequence is TGTGCCAGCAGCGTAGAAGGAGGGAAAACTAACTATGGCTACACCTTC. This encodes CASSVEGGKTNYGYTF. The chain couples TRBV9 to TRBJ1-2, with no clear D. This CDR3 is built from 16 residues. Germline values: CDR1 SGDLS, CDR2 YYNGEE. Trimming took off 0 bases at V and 0 bases at J, with 12 bases between the two ends.

The chain uses TRBV7-3 and TRBJ2-1; a possible D gene is TRBD1 (6 bases). The V gene lost 5 bases and the J gene lost 4 bases, with 15 bases spanning the gap. This CDR3 has 15 amino acids. Germline-derived CDR1 and CDR2 are SGHTA and FQGTGA. Here the CDR3 DNA reads TGTGCCAGCAGCCCAGGGGCGGACCCATACAATGAGCAGTTCTTC. This codes for CASSPGADPYNEQFF.

This chain's CDR3 is CASSVSRNPTSTDTQYF. The CDR3 DNA sequence: TGTGCCAGCAGCGTTAGCAGGAACCCTACTAGCACAGATACGCAGTATTTT. This chain joins TRBV9 and TRBJ2-3; D unclear. Germline CDR1 reads SGDLS; CDR2 reads YYNGEE. The CDR3 covers 17 residues. V was pared by 2 bases and J by 0 bases, with 16 bases between.

V gene TRBV28 combines with J gene TRBJ2-3; 13 bases align to TRBD2. This CDR3 region has 16 residues. Germline trimming cut 5 bases from V and 6 bases from J; bases unmatched to any gene: 8. The germline V gene encodes CDR1 MDHEN and CDR2 SYDVKM. The CDR3, as DNA: TGTGCCAGCAGTCTCAGACTAGCGGGAGGCATGGATACGCAGTATTTT. This translates into CASSLRLAGGMDTQYF. Drawing the rest from reference TRBV28 and TRBJ2-3, the complete variable domain is DVKVTQSSRYLVKRTGEKVFLECVQDMDHENMFWYRQDPGLGLRLIYFSYDVKMKEKGDIPEGYSVSREKKERFSLILESASTNQTSMYLCASSLRLAGGMDTQYFGPGTRLTVL.

The V and J genes are TRBV7-9 and TRBJ2-2, with 9 bases matching TRBD1. There are 16 residues in the CDR3. V lost 5 bases and J lost 0; bases outside the gene matches: 4. CDR1 is SEHNR, CDR2 FQNEAQ, per germline (reference sequence). The CDR3 is CASSAWTGANTGELFF. CDR3 DNA: TGTGCCAGCAGCGCATGGACAGGGGCGAACACCGGGGAGCTGTTTTTT.

This chain uses TRBV19 with TRBJ1-3; no definite D call. Germline V gene lookup returns CDR1 LNHDA and CDR2 SQIVND (reference sequence). The V end was cut by 3 bases, the J end by 0 bases, with 6 bases between. The CDR3 spans 14 residues. In nucleotides, the CDR3 is TGTGCCAGTAGTATTCTTAACTCTGGAAACACCATATATTTT. Translating gives CASSILNSGNTIYF.

The V gene is TRBV27, the J gene TRBJ2-7, with D perhaps being TRBD1 or TRBD2 (5 bases each). CDR1 is MNHEY, CDR2 SMNVEV, per germline (reference sequence). V dropped 2 bases and J dropped 3 bases, with 17 bases sitting between them. The CDR3 is made up of 16 amino acids. The CDR3 DNA follows: TGTGCCAGCAGTTTAAGGGCAGGGAGAAATGACTACGAGCAGTACTTC. It is translated as CASSLRAGRNDYEQYF.

The chain combines TRBV6-6 with TRBJ2-5; possibly TRBD2 for D (6 bases). CDR3 length: 16 residues. With 1 base removed from V and 4 bases from J, the gap between germline ends came to 16 bases. The germline V gene has CDR1 MNHNY and CDR2 SVGAGI (reference sequence). The CDR3 region has the DNA TGTGCCAGCAGTTACTGGGACTCAGGGCGTGGAGAGACCCAGTACTTC. It translates to CASSYWDSGRGETQYF.

This chain joins TRBV6-5 and TRBJ2-7; D is uncertain. The V gene's germline CDR1 is MNHEY and CDR2 SVGAGI. The ends were cut back, 6 bases at V and 5 bases at J, with 14 bases in the middle. The CDR3 contains 13 residues. Here the CDR3 DNA reads TGTGCCAGCAGCCCGAATTCTCACCACGAGCAGTACTTC. This sequence encodes CASSPNSHHEQYF.

This chain joins TRBV15 and TRBJ2-7; the match to TRBD1 covers 8 bases. CDR3 length: 15 amino acids. Germline-derived CDR1 and CDR2 are LNHNV and YYDKDF (reference sequence). Trimming took 3 bases from V and 5 from J; bases not matched to a gene: 9. The CDR3: CATSSPTRGLDEQYF. The CDR3 DNA sequence: TGTGCCACCAGCAGTCCCACCAGGGGGCTTGACGAGCAGTACTTC.

V usage is TRBV14 and J usage is TRBJ2-2; 11 bases fit TRBD2. Germline loops: CDR1 SGHDN, CDR2 FVKESK. This CDR3 has 18 amino acids. V gave up 0 bases and J gave up 4 bases; unmatched junction bases: 7. Here the CDR3 reads CASSQDLWLAGGTGELFF. CDR3 coding DNA: TGTGCCAGCAGCCAAGATCTTTGGCTAGCGGGAGGCACCGGGGAGCTGTTTTTT. The whole variable domain, remainder taken from reference TRBV14 and TRBJ2-2, is EAGVTQFPSHSVIEKGQTVTLRCDPISGHDNLYWYRRVMGKEIKFLLHFVKESKQDESGMPNNRFLAERTGGTYSTLKVQPAELEDSGVYFCASSQDLWLAGGTGELFFGEGSRLTVL.

The chain employs TRBV5-1 and TRBJ2-3, with a weak D call TRBD1 (6 bases). The CDR3 is 15 amino acids. Germline V lookup: CDR1 SGHRS, CDR2 YFSETQ. The germline V and J ends were trimmed by 4 bases and 2 bases, with 14 bases remaining between them. The CDR3 loop is CASSPSTGLTDTQYF. The CDR3 coding sequence is TGCGCCAGCAGCCCCTCGACAGGCCTCACAGATACGCAGTATTTT.

This chain connects TRBV27 to TRBJ2-7; D unclear. V gave up 5 bases and J gave up 0 bases, with 8 bases separating them. This CDR3 comprises 13 residues. CDR1 MNHEY and CDR2 SMNVEV come from the germline V gene (reference sequence). Here the CDR3 reads CASSKTPSYEQYF. In DNA, the CDR3 is TGTGCCAGCAGTAAGACACCCTCCTACGAGCAGTACTTC.

The chain is built from TRBV9 and TRBJ2-2, with 11 positions matching TRBD2. The CDR3 runs 18 residues. The germline gives CDR1 SGDLS, CDR2 YYNGEE. Trimming removed 1 base from V and 4 bases from J; junction bases left unmatched: 9. The DNA for the CDR3 is TGTGCCAGCAGCGTACGCCCAACTAGCGGGAGACGCACCGGGGAGCTGTTTTTT. It specifies CASSVRPTSGRRTGELFF.

CDR3 residues: CASSLPTGGGTTDTQYF. The CDR3 nucleotides are TGTGCCAGCAGCTTGCCGACAGGGGGCGGGACCACAGATACGCAGTATTTT. The J gene is TRBJ2-3, the V gene TRBV7-9; 10 nucleotides match TRBD1. Germline CDR1 and CDR2: SEHNR and FQNEAQ (reference sequence). The CDR3 spans 17 residues. J gave up 2 bases and V 3 bases, and 8 bases lay outside the gene matches.

This clone was recorded a few times. The chain employs TRBV19 and TRBJ1-2; perhaps TRBD1 as D (6 bases). The germline gives CDR1 LNHDA, CDR2 SQIVND (reference sequence). The CDR3 is 15 amino acids. The V gene lost 9 bases and the J gene lost 1 base, with 18 bases spanning the gap. The CDR3 nucleotides read TGTGCCAGCTCATCTGTTGACAGGATTAACTATGGCTACACCTTC. It translates to CASSSVDRINYGYTF.

The J gene is TRBJ2-7, the V gene TRBV5-6; D might be TRBD2 (7 bases). The CDR3 extends over 16 amino acids. Deletions cut 3 bases from V and 2 bases from J, with 18 bases between. CDR1 and CDR2 (germline): SGHDT, YYEEEE. The CDR3 protein is CASSWGGQGTPYEQYF. Written as DNA, the CDR3 is TGTGCCAGCAGCTGGGGGGGGCAGGGGACCCCCTACGAGCAGTACTTC.

The CDR3 spells CATSSNNEGWNTEAFF. The CDR3 DNA reads TGTGCCACCAGCAGTAACAATGAGGGGTGGAACACTGAAGCTTTCTTT. J is TRBJ1-1 and V is TRBV15; TRBD1 might be the D (5 bases). The CDR3 length is 16 residues. The germline V and J ends were trimmed by 3 bases and 1 base, with 15 bases remaining between them. Germline V gene sequence: CDR1 LNHNV, CDR2 YYDKDF (reference sequence).

This clone is judged medium-sized. The chain is built from TRBV7-9 and TRBJ2-5, with 7 bases matching TRBD1. The CDR3 runs 15 residues. Germline lookup yields CDR1 SEHNR and CDR2 FQNEAQ (reference sequence). The V gene end was trimmed by 1 base and the J gene end by 1 base; junction bases not matched to a gene: 3. The CDR3 region is CASSLGGDSQETQYF. CDR3 nucleotide sequence: TGTGCCAGCAGCTTAGGAGGGGACAGCCAAGAGACCCAGTACTTC.

The genes are TRBV7-7 and TRBJ2-6, with D uncertain. Germline CDR1 is SSHAT and CDR2 is FNYEAQ (reference sequence). The CDR3 contains 14 residues. The V end lost 2 bases, the J end lost 2 bases, and 4 bases lay between the germline ends. CDR3 residues: CASSLTPGANVLTF. CDR3 nucleotides: TGTGCCAGCAGCTTAACCCCTGGGGCCAACGTCCTGACTTTC.

The V and J genes are TRBV4-1 and TRBJ1-2; D is possibly TRBD1 (5 bases). Looked up from germline, CDR1 is MGHRA and CDR2 is YSYEKL. V was cut by 1 base and J by 5 bases, with 23 bases left in between. The CDR3 spans 18 residues. CDR3 protein: CASSQVSAGTGTGYGYTF. The DNA of the CDR3 is TGCGCCAGCAGCCAAGTCTCAGCCGGGACTGGGACGGGGTATGGCTACACCTTC.

The gene calls are TRBV7-9 and TRBJ2-1; 12 bases fit TRBD2. CDR1 and CDR2 (germline): SEHNR, FQNEAQ (reference sequence). The length of the CDR3 is 15 residues. The V segment lost 4 bases and the J segment 9 bases; nucleotides outside the gene matches: 7. The DNA for the CDR3 is TGTGCCAGCAGCTCGAGCCTAGCGGGAGGGGTTGAGCAGTTCTTC. It encodes CASSSSLAGGVEQFF.

This chain's CDR3 is CASSLGQDDIYYTNQPQHF. The CDR3 DNA reads TGTGCCAGCAGCTTAGGCCAGGACGACATATACTATACCAATCAGCCCCAGCATTTT. The V and J genes are TRBV7-9 and TRBJ1-5; D remains unclear. Germline CDR1 is SEHNR and CDR2 is FQNEAQ (reference sequence). The CDR3 loop spans 19 amino acids. The germline V and J ends were trimmed by 1 base and 3 bases, with 22 bases remaining between them.

The chain couples TRBV4-3 to TRBJ2-3; 8 bases line up with TRBD2. Germline V CDR1 and CDR2: LGHNA, YSLEER. V shed 2 bases, J shed 5 bases, and the junction held 6 bases outside the gene matches. CDR3 length: 15 amino acids. The CDR3 spells CASSQPLAGGDTQYF. The DNA for the CDR3 is TGCGCCAGCAGCCAACCCCTAGCGGGTGGAGATACGCAGTATTTT.